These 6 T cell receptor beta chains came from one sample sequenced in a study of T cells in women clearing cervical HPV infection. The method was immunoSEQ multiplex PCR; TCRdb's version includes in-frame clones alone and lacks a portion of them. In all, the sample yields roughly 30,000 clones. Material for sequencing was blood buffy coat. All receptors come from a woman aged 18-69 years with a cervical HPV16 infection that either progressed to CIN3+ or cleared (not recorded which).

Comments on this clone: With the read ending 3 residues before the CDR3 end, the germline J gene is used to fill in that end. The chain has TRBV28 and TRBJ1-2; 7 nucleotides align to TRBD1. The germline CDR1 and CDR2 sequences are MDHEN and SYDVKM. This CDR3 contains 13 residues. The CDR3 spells CASRLGQRPGYTF. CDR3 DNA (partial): TGTGCCAGCAGGCTGGGACAGCGGCCAGGC.

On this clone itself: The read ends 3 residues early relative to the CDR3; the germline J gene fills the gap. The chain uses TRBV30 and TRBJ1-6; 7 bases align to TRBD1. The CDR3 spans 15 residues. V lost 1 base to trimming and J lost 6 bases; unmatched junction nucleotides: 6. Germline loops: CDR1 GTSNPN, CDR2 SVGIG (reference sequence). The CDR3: CAWSDRTGVNSPLHF. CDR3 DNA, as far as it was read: TGTGCCTGGAGTGACCGGACAGGCGTTAATTCACCC.

The part of the CDR3 DNA that was read is TGTGCCAGCAGCCCCCAGGGTGGTTCCTACAATGAG. This sequence encodes CASSPQGGSYNE. The full CDR3 protein reads CASSPQGGSYNEQFF. The chain combines TRBV5-5 with TRBJ2-1, with D tentatively TRBD1 (5 bases). Read data end 3 residues before the CDR3 end; the end is taken from the germline J gene. The CDR3 is 15 residues long. CDR1 and CDR2 from the germline V gene are SGHKS and YYEKEE (reference sequence). V lost 4 bases and J lost 1, with 12 bases in between.

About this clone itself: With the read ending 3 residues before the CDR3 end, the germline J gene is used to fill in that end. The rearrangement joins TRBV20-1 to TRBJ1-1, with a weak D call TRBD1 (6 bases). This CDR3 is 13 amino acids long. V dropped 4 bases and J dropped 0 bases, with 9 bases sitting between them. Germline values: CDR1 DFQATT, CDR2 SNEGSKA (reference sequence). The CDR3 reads CSATRGLNTEAFF. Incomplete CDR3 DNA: TGCAGTGCTACCAGGGGACTGAACACTGAA.

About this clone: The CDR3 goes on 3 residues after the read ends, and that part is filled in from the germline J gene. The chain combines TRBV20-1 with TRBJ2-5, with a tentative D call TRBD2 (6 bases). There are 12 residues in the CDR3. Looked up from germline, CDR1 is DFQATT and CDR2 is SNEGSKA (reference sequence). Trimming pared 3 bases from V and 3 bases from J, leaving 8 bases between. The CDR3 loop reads CSASPGEETQYF. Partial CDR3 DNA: TGCAGTGCTAGCCCGGGGGAAGAGACC.

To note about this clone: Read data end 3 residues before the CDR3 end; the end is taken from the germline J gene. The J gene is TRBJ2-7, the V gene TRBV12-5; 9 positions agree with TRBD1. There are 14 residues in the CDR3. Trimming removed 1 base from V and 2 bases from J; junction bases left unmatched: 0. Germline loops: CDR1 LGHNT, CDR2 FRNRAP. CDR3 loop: CASGLGQGAYEQYF. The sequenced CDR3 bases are TGTGCTAGTGGTTTGGGACAGGGGGCCTACGAG.